Each of the 26 T cell receptor beta chains below was sequenced from the same sample in a study of blood T cell repertoires in COVID-19. Assay: immunoSEQ multiplex PCR; the TCRdb copy retains only in-frame clones and omits some. This table holds 310,000 or so clones, approximately 90% found once. The sample comprised PBMCs or T cells enriched from blood (not recorded which). The source of these receptors is a woman between 40 and 55 years old who had recovered from COVID-19.

The V and J genes are TRBV27 and TRBJ1-1, with TRBD1 identical over 7 bases. Germline values: CDR1 MNHEY, CDR2 SMNVEV (reference sequence). CDR3 length: 15 amino acids. V trimming: 7 bases; J trimming: 0 bases; junction bases outside the gene matches: 8. The CDR3 sequence is CASKFSGTVNTEAFF. The CDR3, as DNA: TGTGCCAGCAAATTCTCCGGGACAGTGAACACTGAAGCTTTCTTT.

V is TRBV18 and J is TRBJ1-5; 7 nucleotides align to TRBD1. The ends lost 2 bases at V and 6 bases at J; junction bases unmatched: 4. The length of the CDR3 is 14 residues. Looked up from germline, CDR1 is KGHSH and CDR2 is LQKENI. CDR3 sequence reads: CASSPGTAPQPQHF. CDR3 in DNA: TGTGCCAGCTCACCAGGGACAGCGCCTCAGCCCCAGCATTTT.

The CDR3 loop is CASSPPRTGQNNSPLHF. In DNA form, the CDR3 reads TGTGCCAGCAGTCCACCCCGGACAGGGCAAAATAATTCACCCCTCCACTTT. V is TRBV28 and J is TRBJ1-6; 8 bases map to TRBD1. J lost 5 bases, V lost 5 bases, and 11 bases had no gene match. This CDR3 comprises 17 residues. The germline CDR1 and CDR2 sequences are MDHEN and SYDVKM.

The chain links TRBV9 to TRBJ2-7; D possibly corresponds to TRBD2 (5 bases). The germline CDR1 and CDR2 sequences are SGDLS and YYNGEE. Trimming stripped 0 bases from V and 3 bases from J, with 13 bases between. CDR3 length: 15 amino acids. CDR3 residues: CASSVAGSRDYEQYF. CDR3 nucleotide sequence: TGTGCCAGCAGCGTAGCTGGATCACGGGACTACGAGCAGTACTTC.

The gene calls are TRBV7-6 and TRBJ2-1; TRBD2 matches at 8 bases. The CDR3 covers 16 residues. CDR1 and CDR2 (germline): SGHVS, FNYEAQ. V lost 7 bases, J lost 1 base, and 9 bases stayed unmatched. The CDR3 spells CASNLPGGRSYNEQFF. CDR3 sequence (DNA): TGTGCCAGCAACCTTCCGGGGGGGCGATCCTACAATGAGCAGTTCTTC.

The chain employs TRBV7-2 and TRBJ2-7; D is perhaps TRBD1 (5 bases). Germline CDR1 is SGHTA and CDR2 is FQGNSA. The CDR3 extends over 13 amino acids. V shed 3 bases and J shed 1 base, with 7 bases lying between them. The CDR3 is CASSFRGSYEQYF. The DNA of the CDR3 is TGTGCCAGCAGCTTTAGGGGTTCCTACGAGCAGTACTTC.

The chain is built from TRBV11-2 and TRBJ1-1; TRBD1 is a possible D gene (6 bases). Trimming removed 1 base at V and 7 bases at J, with 19 bases between. The CDR3 is 16 amino acids. CDR1 and CDR2 (germline): SGHAT, FQNNGV. In nucleotides, the CDR3 is TGTGCCAGCAGCTTAGTAAAATGGAGCAGGGGTATTGAAGCTTTCTTT. It encodes CASSLVKWSRGIEAFF.

This clone appeared a single time. The CDR3 loop is CASNRDDRNQPQHF. The CDR3 DNA reads as TGCGCCAGCAACAGGGACGACCGCAATCAGCCCCAGCATTTT. The chain has TRBV10-1 and TRBJ1-5; tentative D call: TRBD1 (6 bases). The length of the CDR3 is 14 residues. The V end lost 7 bases, the J end lost 2 bases, and 12 bases lay between the germline ends. The germline gives CDR1 WNHNN, CDR2 SYGVQD (reference sequence).

This chain uses TRBV4-2 with TRBJ2-1; TRBD2 matches 12 bases. Trimming at V came to 2 bases and at J to 0 bases, leaving 2 bases not matched to a gene. CDR1 LGHNA and CDR2 YNFKEQ come from the germline V gene. CDR3 length: 17 amino acids. The CDR3, as DNA: TGTGCCAGCAGCCAAAGGACTAGCGGGAACTCCTACAATGAGCAGTTCTTC. This gives the protein CASSQRTSGNSYNEQFF.

The chain has TRBV29-1 and TRBJ2-2; D might be TRBD2 (6 bases). This CDR3 contains 15 residues. Germline V gene lookup returns CDR1 SQVTM and CDR2 ANQGSEA. The germline V and J ends were trimmed by 6 bases and 6 bases, with 20 bases remaining between them. The CDR3 protein is CSVAPPGRGAGELFF. CDR3 nucleotide sequence: TGCAGCGTCGCACCCCCGGGACGCGGGGCCGGGGAGCTGTTTTTT.

This rearrangement joins TRBV30 to TRBJ2-2; D perhaps matches TRBD2 (5 bases). The CDR3 extends over 14 amino acids. The V and J ends lost 0 bases and 5 bases respectively, with 10 bases between them. Germline assignment: CDR1 GTSNPN and CDR2 SVGIG (reference sequence). The CDR3 reads CAWSVEVGTGELFF. Written as DNA, the CDR3 is TGTGCCTGGAGTGTGGAGGTGGGGACCGGGGAGCTGTTTTTT.

This clone was detected a few times. The rearrangement links TRBV11-2 to TRBJ2-1, with no clear D. This CDR3 region has 15 residues. Trimming cost V 5 bases and J 0 bases, with 11 bases left between them. Germline V gene data show CDR1 as SGHAT and CDR2 as FQNNGV. The chain's CDR3 is CASSISTSSYNEQFF. The CDR3 region has the DNA TGTGCCAGCAGCATCTCGACAAGCTCCTACAATGAGCAGTTCTTC.

In this sample, this clone turned up a few times. This CDR3 reads CASSQDGTSAQETQYF. CDR3 nucleotide sequence: TGTGCCAGCAGCCAAGATGGAACTAGCGCTCAAGAGACCCAGTACTTC. This sequence joins TRBV3-1 (or the pseudogene TRBV3-2) and TRBJ2-5; TRBD2 aligns across 7 bases. CDR1 LGHDT and CDR2 YNNKEL come from the germline V gene (reference sequence). J gave up 2 bases and V 0 bases, and 6 bases lay outside the gene matches. The CDR3 length is 16 residues.

The V and J genes are TRBV28 and TRBJ2-5, with 10 bases fitting TRBD1. The CDR3 totals 15 residues. The trim removed 8 bases at V and 0 bases at J, leaving 6 bases unmatched. Looked up from germline, CDR1 is MDHEN and CDR2 is SYDVKM. The CDR3: CASSRGQGHQETQYF. In DNA, the CDR3 is TGTGCCAGCTCTCGGGGACAGGGGCACCAAGAGACCCAGTACTTC. The whole variable domain, filled in from reference TRBV28 and TRBJ2-5, reads DVKVTQSSRYLVKRTGEKVFLECVQDMDHENMFWYRQDPGLGLRLIYFSYDVKMKEKGDIPEGYSVSREKKERFSLILESASTNQTSMYLCASSRGQGHQETQYFGPGTRLLVL.

The chain links TRBV6-5 to TRBJ2-2; D unresolved. CDR1 MNHEY and CDR2 SVGAGI come from the germline V gene. V lost 2 bases and J 5 bases, leaving 6 bases between the germline ends. The length of the CDR3 is 13 residues. The chain's CDR3 is CASSYVQTGELFF. The CDR3 nucleotides are TGTGCCAGCAGTTACGTGCAGACCGGGGAGCTGTTTTTT.

With respect to this clone: Distinct nucleotide sequences in the sample also encode this CDR3. The chain is built from TRBV7-3 and TRBJ2-7, with 7 bases that match TRBD2. This CDR3 has 13 amino acids. Germline CDR1 SGHTA, CDR2 FQGTGA. V lost 4 bases and J lost 3; bases outside the gene matches: 3. The CDR3 DNA follows: TGTGCCAGCAGCTCCTCGGGGGGCTACGAGCAGTACTTC. Translation gives CASSSSGGYEQYF.

The rearrangement links TRBV6-5 to TRBJ2-5; 7 positions agree with TRBD2. Germline V gene sequence: CDR1 MNHEY, CDR2 SVGAGI. This CDR3 has 13 residues. V lost 6 bases and J lost 5; bases outside the gene matches: 6. Here the CDR3 DNA reads TGTGCCAGCAGGTCACCCGGGGGGGAGACCCAGTACTTC. Its protein is CASRSPGGETQYF.

CDR3 bases: TGTGCCAGCATCCTTACGTCGGGAGAGTATGGCGGGGAGCTGTTTTTT. Translation gives CASILTSGEYGGELFF. V is TRBV6-6 and J is TRBJ2-2, with D possibly TRBD2 on 6 matching bases. In germline, CDR1 is MNHNY, CDR2 SVGAGI (reference sequence). V dropped 7 bases and J dropped 7 bases, with 22 bases sitting between them. The CDR3 has 16 residues.

CDR3 bases: TGTGCCAGCAGCCCGGGAGCCCAAGAGACCCAGTACTTC. This gives the protein CASSPGAQETQYF. This sequence joins TRBV7-3 and TRBJ2-5; TRBD2 might be the D (6 bases). Trimming shortened V by 5 bases and J by 1 base, and 8 bases separated the two germline ends. Germline V CDR1 and CDR2: SGHTA, FQGTGA. This CDR3 contains 13 residues.

The J gene is TRBJ1-1, the V gene TRBV2; D unresolved. Trimming shortened V by 8 bases and J by 3 bases, and 7 bases separated the two germline ends. Germline CDR1 and CDR2: SNHLY and FYNNEI. The CDR3 length is 11 residues. CDR3 DNA: TGTGCCAGCGCTCGAGACACTGAAGCTTTCTTT. It specifies CASARDTEAFF.

The J gene is TRBJ2-2, the V gene TRBV5-1; 8 bases match TRBD2. Germline V gene sequence: CDR1 SGHRS, CDR2 YFSETQ. Trimming at V came to 3 bases and at J to 6 bases, leaving 10 bases not matched to a gene. The CDR3 runs to 16 residues. This CDR3 is CASSWAFAGGPGELFF. The DNA for the CDR3 is TGCGCCAGCAGCTGGGCGTTCGCGGGGGGCCCCGGGGAGCTGTTTTTT.

The V and J genes are TRBV28 and TRBJ1-4, with 7 bases fitting TRBD1. The junction had 3 bases not matched to a gene; V was cut back by 2 bases and J by 0 bases. Germline CDR1 reads MDHEN; CDR2 reads SYDVKM. The CDR3 has 16 residues. CDR3 sequence reads: CASSLKGASTNEKLFF. CDR3 nucleotide sequence: TGTGCCAGCAGTTTAAAGGGGGCTTCAACTAATGAAAAACTGTTTTTT.

The chain recombines TRBV11-3 with TRBJ2-1; no clear D gene. V was cut by 1 base and J by 6 bases, with 4 bases left in between. Germline V lookup: CDR1 SGHNT, CDR2 YENEEA. The CDR3 is 12 amino acids. In DNA form, the CDR3 reads TGTGCCAGCAGCTTAGTATCCAATGAGCAGTTCTTC. Its protein is CASSLVSNEQFF.

The chain recombines TRBV29-1 with TRBJ1-1; TRBD1 is a possible D gene (5 bases). Between the trimmed V and J ends, which lost 4 bases and 4 bases, there was a span of 16 bases. CDR3 length: 14 residues. The germline CDR1 and CDR2 sequences are SQVTM and ANQGSEA. CDR3 nucleotides: TGCAGCGTTGCAAAGACAGTTGTCGCCACTGAAGCTTTCTTT. Translation gives CSVAKTVVATEAFF.

The genes are TRBV27 and TRBJ1-5, with 9 nucleotides matching TRBD1. With 8 bases clipped from V and 0 bases from J, the junction kept 23 bases outside the gene matches. There are 21 residues in the CDR3. Germline CDR1 is MNHEY and CDR2 is SMNVEV (reference sequence). Written as DNA, the CDR3 is TGTGCCAGCGCCCCGAACCCCACACAGGGGGCATTTTACCCTAGCAATCAGCCCCAGCATTTT. Protein: CASAPNPTQGAFYPSNQPQHF.

The chain uses TRBV11-1 and TRBJ2-1; D perhaps matches TRBD2 (5 bases). This CDR3 spans 11 amino acids. V lost 8 bases, J lost 9 bases, and 11 bases lay in between. The germline gives CDR1 SGHAT, CDR2 FQDESV (reference sequence). CDR3 bases: TGTGCCAGCGGAGAGAGCGGTGAGCAGTTCTTC. The encoded protein is CASGESGEQFF.